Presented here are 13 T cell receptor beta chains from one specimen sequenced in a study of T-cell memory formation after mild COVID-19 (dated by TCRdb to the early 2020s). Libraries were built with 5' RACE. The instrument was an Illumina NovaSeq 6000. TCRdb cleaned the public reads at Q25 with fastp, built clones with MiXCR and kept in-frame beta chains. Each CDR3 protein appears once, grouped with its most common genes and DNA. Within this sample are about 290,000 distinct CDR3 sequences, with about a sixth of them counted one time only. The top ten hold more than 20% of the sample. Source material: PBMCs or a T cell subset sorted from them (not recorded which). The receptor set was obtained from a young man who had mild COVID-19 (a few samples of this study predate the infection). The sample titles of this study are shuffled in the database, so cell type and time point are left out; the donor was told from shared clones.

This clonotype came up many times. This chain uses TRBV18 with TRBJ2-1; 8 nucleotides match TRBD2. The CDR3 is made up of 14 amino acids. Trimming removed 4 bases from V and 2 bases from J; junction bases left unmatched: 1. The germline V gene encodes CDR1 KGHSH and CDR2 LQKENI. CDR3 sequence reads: CASSLAGTYNEQFF. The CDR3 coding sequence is TGTGCCAGCTCACTAGCGGGAACCTACAATGAGCAGTTCTTC.

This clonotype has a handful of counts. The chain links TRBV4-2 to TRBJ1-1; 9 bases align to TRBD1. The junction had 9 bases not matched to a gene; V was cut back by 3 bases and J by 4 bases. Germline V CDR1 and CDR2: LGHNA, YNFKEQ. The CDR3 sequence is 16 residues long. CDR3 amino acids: CASSQDDQGQGTEAFF. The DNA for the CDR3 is TGTGCCAGCAGCCAGGATGATCAGGGACAGGGCACTGAAGCTTTCTTT.

CDR3 nucleotides: TGTGCCAGCAGTTTCTCGACGGCACCCAATCAGCCCCAGCATTTT. It encodes CASSFSTAPNQPQHF. The rearrangement links TRBV12-3 or TRBV12-4 to TRBJ1-5; no clear D. There are 15 residues in the CDR3. V lost 3 bases and J lost 3, with 12 bases in between.

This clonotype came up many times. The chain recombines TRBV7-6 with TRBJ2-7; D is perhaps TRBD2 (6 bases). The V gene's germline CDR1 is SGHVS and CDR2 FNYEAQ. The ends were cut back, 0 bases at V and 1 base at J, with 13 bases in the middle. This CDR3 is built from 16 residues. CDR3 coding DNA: TGTGCCAGCAGCTTAGCGGGTGCGGGGCATTCCTACGAGCAGTACTTC. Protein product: CASSLAGAGHSYEQYF.

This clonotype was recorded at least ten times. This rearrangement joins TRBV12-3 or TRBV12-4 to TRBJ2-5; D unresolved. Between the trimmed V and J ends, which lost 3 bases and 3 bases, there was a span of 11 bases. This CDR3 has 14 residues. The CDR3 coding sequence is TGTGCCAGCAGTTTTTCGGAGTACGAAGAGACCCAGTACTTC. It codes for CASSFSEYEETQYF.

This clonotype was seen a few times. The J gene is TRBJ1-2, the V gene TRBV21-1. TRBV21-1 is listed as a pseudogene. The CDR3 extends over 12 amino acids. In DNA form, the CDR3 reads TGTGCCAGCAGAGACATTAACTATGGCTACACCTTC. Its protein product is CASRDINYGYTF.

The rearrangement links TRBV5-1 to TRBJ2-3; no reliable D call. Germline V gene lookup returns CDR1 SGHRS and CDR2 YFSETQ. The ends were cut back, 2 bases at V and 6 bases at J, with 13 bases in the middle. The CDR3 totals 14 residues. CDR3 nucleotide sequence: TGCGCCAGCAGCTTAGTCCTAGGTGGCGATACGCAGTATTTT. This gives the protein CASSLVLGGDTQYF.

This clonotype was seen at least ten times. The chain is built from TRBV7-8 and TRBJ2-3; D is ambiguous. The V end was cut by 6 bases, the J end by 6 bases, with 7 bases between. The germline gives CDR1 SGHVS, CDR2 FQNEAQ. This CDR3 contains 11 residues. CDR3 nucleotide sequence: TGTGCCAGCAGACAACACGATACGCAGTATTTT. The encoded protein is CASRQHDTQYF.

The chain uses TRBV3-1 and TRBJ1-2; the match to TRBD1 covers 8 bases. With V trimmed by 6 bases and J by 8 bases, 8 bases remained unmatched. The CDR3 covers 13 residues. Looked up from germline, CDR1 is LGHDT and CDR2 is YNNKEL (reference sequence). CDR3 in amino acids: CASRGQGALGYTF. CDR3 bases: TGTGCCAGCAGAGGTCAGGGGGCGCTGGGCTACACCTTC.

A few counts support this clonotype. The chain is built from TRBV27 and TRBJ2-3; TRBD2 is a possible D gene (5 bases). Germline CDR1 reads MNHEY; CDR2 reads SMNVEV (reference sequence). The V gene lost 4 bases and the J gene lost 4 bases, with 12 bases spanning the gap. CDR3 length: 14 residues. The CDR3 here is CASSSPASPDTQYF. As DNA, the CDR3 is TGTGCCAGCAGTTCCCCCGCTAGCCCAGATACGCAGTATTTT.

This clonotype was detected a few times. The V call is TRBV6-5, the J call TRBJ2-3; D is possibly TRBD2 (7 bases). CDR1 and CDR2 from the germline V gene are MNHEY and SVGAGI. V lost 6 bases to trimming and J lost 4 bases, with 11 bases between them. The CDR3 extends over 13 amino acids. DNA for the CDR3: TGTGCCAGCAGCCGCGGGGGCTCAGATACGCAGTATTTT. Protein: CASSRGGSDTQYF.

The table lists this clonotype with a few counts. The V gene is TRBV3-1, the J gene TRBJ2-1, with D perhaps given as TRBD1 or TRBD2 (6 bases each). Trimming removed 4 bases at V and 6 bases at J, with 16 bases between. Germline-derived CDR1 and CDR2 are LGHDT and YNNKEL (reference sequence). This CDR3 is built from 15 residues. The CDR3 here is CASSRPTGGRNEQFF. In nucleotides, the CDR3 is TGTGCCAGCAGCCGCCCAACTGGGGGGCGCAATGAGCAGTTCTTC.

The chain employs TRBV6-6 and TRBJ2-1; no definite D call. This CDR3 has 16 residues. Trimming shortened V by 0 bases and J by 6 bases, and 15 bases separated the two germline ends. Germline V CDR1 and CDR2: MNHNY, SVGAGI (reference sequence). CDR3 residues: CASSYSFRDGANEQFF. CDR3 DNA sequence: TGTGCCAGCAGTTACTCGTTCCGTGACGGCGCCAATGAGCAGTTCTTC.